The 4 T cell receptor beta chains below come from one sample, sequenced in a study of spatial heterogeneity in lung cancer. Findings of the study overall: Tumors with more nonsynonymous mutations had more expanded intratumoral alpha and beta TCRs.

Time point given: sample taken at primary tumor resection. For these TCRs, the target antigens are not known. TCRdb redid the calling of the 5' RACE reads with MiXCR, one entry per CDR3 protein. The table has about 6,000 distinct CDR3 sequences, 9.1% seen once; the top ten hold approximately 24%. The sample consisted of lung tumor tissue, taken at surgery. All receptors derive from a female donor with early-stage non-small cell lung cancer.

This clonotype is deemed medium-sized. CDR3 bases: TGTGCCAGCAGGCCGGGACAGGGATTTTCACCCCTCCACTTT. Residues: CASRPGQGFSPLHF. V is TRBV12-3 or TRBV12-4 and J is TRBJ1-6, with 9 bases lining up with TRBD1. This CDR3 has 14 residues. Germline trimming cut 6 bases from V and 9 bases from J; bases unmatched to any gene: 6.

There are many counts of this clonotype. The chain carries TRBV20-1 and TRBJ2-7; D ambiguous. V lost 6 bases, J lost 3 bases, and 12 bases lay in between. The germline CDR1 and CDR2 sequences are DFQATT and SNEGSKA (reference sequence). The CDR3 spans 12 residues. CDR3 amino acids: CSATGSLYEQYF. The CDR3 DNA follows: TGCAGTGCGACCGGGTCCCTCTACGAGCAGTACTTC.

This clonotype was recorded at least ten times. This rearrangement joins TRBV7-2 to TRBJ1-3, with TRBD1 matching over 9 bases. V shed 5 bases, J shed 7 bases, and the junction held 9 bases outside the gene matches. The CDR3 runs 15 residues. Germline V gene sequence: CDR1 SGHTA, CDR2 FQGNSA. The CDR3: CASSIRTGELNTIYF. The DNA for the CDR3 is TGTGCCAGCAGCATCAGGACAGGGGAGTTGAACACCATATATTTT.

V gene TRBV2 combines with J gene TRBJ1-5; 8 nucleotides agree with TRBD1. Germline loops: CDR1 SNHLY, CDR2 FYNNEI. This CDR3 region has 13 residues. With V trimmed by 4 bases and J by 5 bases, 1 base remained unmatched. The CDR3 spells CASSVTGDQPQHF. The CDR3 DNA is TGTGCCAGCAGTGTGACAGGGGATCAGCCCCAGCATTTT. Full variable domain (remainder filled in from reference TRBV2 and TRBJ1-5): EPEVTQTPSHQVTQMGQEVILRCVPISNHLYFYWYRQILGQKVEFLVSFYNNEISEKSEIFDDQFSVERPDGSNFTLKIRSTKLEDSAMYFCASSVTGDQPQHFGDGTRLSIL.